This T cell receptor (beta chain) was captured in a study of neurological immune-mediated disorders. Findings and caveats of the study: Across subjects, no CDR3 amino acid sequence appeared in expanded clones of more than one subject, a finding that suggested private repertoires in all groups.

The CDR3 runs 17 residues. CDR1 is DFQATT, CDR2 SNEGSKA, per germline (reference sequence). With 5 bases clipped from V and 3 bases from J, the junction kept 13 bases outside the gene matches. The authors made cDNA by 5'RACE with 10-nucleotide random UMIs. TCRdb re-called the 5' RACE reads with MiXCR, one entry per CDR3 protein. The sample carries around 49,000 distinct CDR3 sequences, more than 8% recorded once. This clonotype was counted ten times or more. As yet, its antigen is unknown. Time point indicated: longitudinal time-point 1 (baseline). It was from 2 million PBMCs stored at -80 C that the unsorted libraries were obtained.

Sequenced material: PBMCs. The genes are TRBV20-1 and TRBJ2-5; 12 nucleotides agree with TRBD2. The clonotype comes from a woman between 40 and 55 years old in good health. The CDR3 sequence is CSALPTGLAGREETQYF. The CDR3 DNA reads TGCAGTGCTCTTCCGACAGGACTAGCGGGGAGGGAAGAGACCCAGTACTTC.